Below are 5 T cell receptor beta chains sequenced from a single sample in a study of neurological immune-mediated disorders. TCRdb fed the 5' RACE reads into MiXCR, producing one record per CDR3 protein. The repertoire has around 66,000 distinct CDR3 sequences, less than 5.5% of them found once; the top ten carry 2.8%. The sample comprised PBMCs. These receptor sequences come from a woman aged 30 to 39 with multiple sclerosis.

This clonotype came up many times. The chain couples TRBV12-3 or TRBV12-4 to TRBJ2-7, with TRBD2 as a possible D gene (5 bases). V gave up 5 bases and J gave up 2 bases, with 13 bases separating them. The CDR3 consists of 14 residues. CDR3 nucleotides: TGTGCCAGCAGTCCACCCGAGGGTCCCTACGAGCAGTACTTC. It specifies CASSPPEGPYEQYF.

This clonotype appeared many times. The CDR3 DNA reads TGTGCCAGCAGTAACGGACAGGGGGCGAGCAATCAGCCCCAGCATTTT. Translated, it gives CASSNGQGASNQPQHF. The rearrangement joins TRBV6-5 to TRBJ1-5; TRBD1 aligns across 11 bases. Germline V gene sequence: CDR1 MNHEY, CDR2 SVGAGI. This CDR3 has 16 residues. J lost 1 base, V lost 5 bases, and 4 bases had no gene match.

The table lists this clonotype with a few counts. The J gene is TRBJ1-1, the V gene TRBV12-3 or TRBV12-4; D call uncertain. The CDR3 spans 14 residues. The V end was cut by 3 bases, the J end by 1 base, with 9 bases between. CDR3 coding DNA: TGTGCCAGCAGTTTTCGGGCAGAGAACACTGAAGCTTTCTTT. It codes for CASSFRAENTEAFF.

This clonotype was seen a few times. The rearrangement joins TRBV5-1 to TRBJ2-5, with D unclear. This CDR3 contains 15 residues. V was shortened by 0 bases and J by 0 bases, with 9 bases between the two germline ends. Germline CDR1 reads SGHRS; CDR2 reads YFSETQ. CDR3 bases: TGCGCCAGCAGCTTGGGCGCCCGGAACCAAGAGACCCAGTACTTC. Translating gives CASSLGARNQETQYF.

This clonotype was detected ten times or more. This chain links TRBV3-1 with TRBJ1-6, with 8 nucleotides matching TRBD1. Per the germline V gene, CDR1 is LGHDT and CDR2 is YNNKEL (reference sequence). V gave up 2 bases and J gave up 9 bases; unmatched junction bases: 3. The length of the CDR3 is 14 residues. CDR3 loop: CASSQTTGVSPLHF. The CDR3 DNA follows: TGTGCCAGCAGCCAAACGACAGGGGTTTCACCCCTCCACTTT. Full variable domain (missing parts from reference TRBV3-1 and TRBJ1-6): DTAVSQTPKYLVTQMGNDKSIKCEQNLGHDTMYWYKQDSKKFLKIMFSYNNKELIINETVPNRFSPKSPDKAHLNLHINSLELGDSAVYFCASSQTTGVSPLHFGNGTRLTVT.